This paragraph reports one T cell receptor (beta chain). Its target is unknown. This sample is part of a study of regulatory T cells in long-lasting Graves disease. Study at large: More than 5 years of antithyroid drugs with positive TSH receptor antibodies defined persistent Graves' disease. Findings and limits, study-wide: The analysis examined peripheral blood only and excluded thyroid tissue.

Time point given: persistent/refractory GD, antithyroid drugs over 5 years with positive TRAb. PBMC RNA was the source of the TCR library. In Xi'an, China, an endocrinology department was the source of patients. In building TCR beta libraries, iRepertoire HTBI primers were used together with Arm-PCR of CDR3 regions. A single record per CDR3 protein comes from TCRdb applying MiXCR to the multiplex PCR reads. The sample contains more than 350,000 distinct CDR3 sequences, over 20% of which appear only once. The sample consisted of peripheral blood mononuclear cells (PBMCs), taken when the disease was refractory, from a patient treated with antithyroid drugs. The sequence derives from a female donor with Graves disease.

DNA for the CDR3: TGCGCCAGCAGCCAAGTTTTCGGGAGCTCCTACGAGCAGTACTTC. Protein sequence: CASSQVFGSSYEQYF. The chain recombines TRBV4-1 with TRBJ2-7, with D possibly matching TRBD2 (6 bases). Germline lookup yields CDR1 MGHRA and CDR2 YSYEKL. The CDR3 has 15 amino acids. Trimming removed 1 base at V and 0 bases at J, with 10 bases between.